This T cell receptor beta chain was identified during a study of shared clonotypes between healthy human individuals (dated by TCRdb to 2018 to 2020). For context, the study as a whole: Two women and a few men aged 18 to 49 years were included in the cohort. Leukapheresis yielded between about 0.9 and 9.5 billion PBMCs per donor. The study deeply sequenced blood TCR repertoires of five healthy adults to estimate repertoire size and the extent of clonotype sharing between individuals. Per donor, three plates each were used for CD4 naive and CD4 memory, two for CD8 naive, and one for CD8 memory. Different laboratories and diverse techniques were used to prepare libraries and sequence TCR repertoires, to increase sequencing depth and limit assay-specific biases. Study-wide conclusions, independent of this receptor: Even with the large sequencing depth, rarefaction of the sorted-subset datasets indicated that sequencing was incomplete. Based on pairwise subsampling, the degree of clonotype sharing among donors was expected to be affected by sequencing depth. Naive subsets generally had larger estimated clonotype richness than memory subsets did. About 5% of naive CD4, 3.5% of naive CD8, approximately 2% of memory CD4, and approximately 0.4% of memory CD8 clonotypes were shared across several donors. Compared with non-shared clonotypes, clonotypes shared by all four sorted-subset donors had higher generation probabilities. Sampling was restricted to blood, and TCR repertoires in tissue are likely to differ from TCR repertoires in blood. The genetic and exposure-history diversity represented was limited by the small number of donors.

As encoded in the germline V gene, CDR1 is MDHEN while CDR2 is SYDVKM. Trimming removed 4 bases from V and 4 bases from J, leaving 11 bases between the germline ends. The CDR3 contains 13 residues, cysteine and phenylalanine counted. The DNA shown is the 39-base CDR3, in frame from base 1. Donors were healthy HIV-negative adults with no recently reported acute infections or vaccinations. Every donor was a Caucasian adult residing in Nashville, Tennessee, USA. CD4+ T cells were enriched through magnetic negative selection, after which naive cells were positively selected on CD45RA and the remaining negative fraction served as the memory subset. After blood collection by leukapheresis, PBMCs were isolated using Ficoll-Histopaque density gradient centrifugation and then cryopreserved in the vapor phase of liquid nitrogen. Purity and quantity of every magnetically sorted T cell population were checked by analytical flow cytometry. Genomic DNA was isolated from each sorted fraction and quantified by UV absorbance on a Nanodrop 2000c.

TCR CDR3 regions were amplified from genomic DNA by multiplex PCR using the deep immunoSEQ assay. Extracted genomic DNA from each cell subset was spread evenly across all wells of several immunoSEQ 96-well plates, with each plate serving as a replicate. For sorted subsets, 150 to 200 ng genomic DNA, equal to 30,000 to 35,000 T cell genomes, was loaded into each replicate PCR. The purified libraries were quantified using a Qubit 3.0 fluorometer, sized with a Bioanalyzer 2100, and then quantified again using the KAPA Library Quantification kit. Every immunoSEQ 96-well plate was sequenced on a separate single-read 150-cycle Illumina NextSeq 550 flow cell. The source study handled its data this way. Because the immunoSEQ output held only junctional sequences and lacked quality scores, the filtering could not match the filtering applied to full-length reads. Sequences were annotated with PyIR, a Python wrapper for IgBLAST v1.9, using IMGT germline references to assign V/J genes and CDR3. Reads with weak V/J assignments (E-value above 1e-6), missing CDR3, stop codons, out-of-frame junctions, or ambiguous translated residues were removed. V3J clonotypes were defined as sequences sharing the same inferred V gene, J gene, and CDR3 amino acid sequence. The percentage overlap between two repertoires was calculated by dividing the number of shared unique clonotypes by the size of the smaller repertoire. Richness of each repertoire was evaluated using RTK rarefaction, the Chao1 estimator, and Recon v2.1 estimates of unobserved clonotypes. For all TCRbeta clonotypes obtained by the gDNA method from four donors, generation probabilities were computed with OLGA. TCRdb took over this immuneACCESS table, retaining in-frame rearrangements with V and J assigned. Such tables are incomplete; in checked studies, under half of the missing clones stem from an unresolved V gene, and the remainder is unexplained. Clonal size and the V and J genes are those of that table, whereas D and trimming came from the DNA. The sample contains about 2,500,000 clones, 90% to 95% of them found a single time. The biggest ten clones account for under 0.15% of the sample.

A remark on this clone: Its antigen specificity is not known. Per-base quality was not reported, and no clone a single base away is much larger than it.

The rearranged chain carries TRBV28 and TRBJ2-7; a tentative D match to TRBD2 spans 6 bases. The sequenced sample consisted of naive CD4+ T cells sorted from blood. The sample's cell subset or site label is to be understood as: CD45RA+ positively selected. This receptor was identified in a man aged 18 to 29 in good health. In nucleotides, the sequence is TGTGCCAGCAGTTCCGCGGACTATTACGAGCAGTACTTC. Its translation reads: CASSSADYYEQYF.